A selection of T cell receptor beta chains follows, all from one sample in a study of CD8 T cells in ankylosing spondylitis. TCRdb independently ran MiXCR on the 5' RACE reads; one entry per CDR3 protein. Of about 240,000 distinct CDR3 sequences listed, more than 9% are singletons. The sequencing input was blood, either unsorted or a sorted T cell fraction (not recorded which). These receptors were obtained from a male donor with ankylosing spondylitis or in good health (not recorded which). Both conserved end residues are part of each CDR3. The order of the fields is J gene, CDR3 length, D gene, V gene, clone size, CDR3 DNA, CDR3 protein. The D gene is left open where the match is weak. Only some rows state a clone size, as once, few, many or a class for expanded clones.

J gene: TRBJ1-1
CDR3 length: 15
D gene: -
V gene: TRBV12-3/TRBV12-4
clone size: many
CDR3 DNA: TGTGCCAGCAGTTTAGTCCGGTTAAAGAACACTGAAGCTTTCTTT
CDR3 protein: CASSLVRLKNTEAFF

J gene: TRBJ1-5
CDR3 length: 12
D gene: TRBD1
V gene: TRBV12-3/TRBV12-4
clone size: many
CDR3 DNA: TGTGCCACGCAGGGGGACAATCAGCCCCAGCATTTT
CDR3 protein: CATQGDNQPQHF

J gene: TRBJ2-2
CDR3 length: 16
D gene: -
V gene: TRBV12-3/TRBV12-4
clone size: -
CDR3 DNA: TGTGCCAGCAGTTCTCCCGGGCCGGCAAACACCGGGGAGCTGTTTTTT
CDR3 protein: CASSSPGPANTGELFF

J gene: TRBJ1-1
CDR3 length: 13
D gene: -
V gene: TRBV5-6
clone size: many
CDR3 DNA: TGTGCCAGCAGCGTACAGGTAAACACTGAAGCTTTCTTT
CDR3 protein: CASSVQVNTEAFF

J gene: TRBJ1-1
CDR3 length: 13
D gene: -
V gene: TRBV7-2
clone size: many
CDR3 DNA: TGTGCCAGCAGCTTAGGGCCTCCGGCGGTAGCTTTCTTT
CDR3 protein: CASSLGPPAVAFF

J gene: TRBJ2-7
CDR3 length: 15
D gene: -
V gene: TRBV7-2
clone size: few
CDR3 DNA: TGTGCCAGCAGCTTGGGGGGTTACAGCTCCTACGAGCAGTACTTC
CDR3 protein: CASSLGGYSSYEQYF

J gene: TRBJ2-5
CDR3 length: 15
D gene: -
V gene: TRBV5-1
clone size: -
CDR3 DNA: TGCGCCAGCAGCTTGGACGCCGGCTTGCAAGAGACCCAGTACTTC
CDR3 protein: CASSLDAGLQETQYF

J gene: TRBJ2-3
CDR3 length: 13
D gene: -
V gene: TRBV5-6
clone size: many
CDR3 DNA: TGTGCCAGCGAGGCTAGCGCCAGAGATACGCAGTATTTT
CDR3 protein: CASEASARDTQYF

J gene: TRBJ2-1
CDR3 length: 15
D gene: TRBD1
V gene: TRBV5-1
clone size: many
CDR3 DNA: TGCGCCAGCAGCTATAGACAGGGGGGATACAATGAGCAGTTCTTC
CDR3 protein: CASSYRQGGYNEQFF

J gene: TRBJ2-7
CDR3 length: 17
D gene: TRBD2
V gene: TRBV20-1
clone size: -
CDR3 DNA: TGCAGTGCTAGCCCCGAGACTAGCTGGTATAGCTCCTACGAGCAGTACTTC
CDR3 protein: CSASPETSWYSSYEQYF

J gene: TRBJ2-2
CDR3 length: 15
D gene: -
V gene: TRBV3-1
clone size: many
CDR3 DNA: TGTGCCAGCAGCCAAGGAGGGGGGCTCGCCGGGGAGCTGTTTTTT
CDR3 protein: CASSQGGGLAGELFF

J gene: TRBJ2-1
CDR3 length: 15
D gene: TRBD2
V gene: TRBV20-1
clone size: many
CDR3 DNA: TGCAGTGCCCCTCGAGGTAGCGGGACCTACAATGAGCAGTTCTTC
CDR3 protein: CSAPRGSGTYNEQFF

J gene: TRBJ1-1
CDR3 length: 20
D gene: TRBD1
V gene: TRBV20-1
clone size: many
CDR3 DNA: TGCAGTGCCTCCGACGGGGACAGGGGTCCCCGGAGAGGCTTGAACACTGAAGCTTTCTTT
CDR3 protein: CSASDGDRGPRRGLNTEAFF

J gene: TRBJ2-7
CDR3 length: 13
D gene: -
V gene: TRBV20-1
clone size: many
CDR3 DNA: TGCAGTGCTTTTGACAGGAGCTCCTACGAGCAGTACTTC
CDR3 protein: CSAFDRSSYEQYF

J gene: TRBJ2-2
CDR3 length: 14
D gene: -
V gene: TRBV7-9
clone size: few
CDR3 DNA: TGTGCCAGCAGCTTCACTCAGAACACCGGGGAGCTGTTTTTT
CDR3 protein: CASSFTQNTGELFF

J gene: TRBJ2-7
CDR3 length: 14
D gene: TRBD1
V gene: TRBV20-1
clone size: many
CDR3 DNA: TGCAGTGCTACCCCGGGACAGGCACCCTACGAGCAGTACTTC
CDR3 protein: CSATPGQAPYEQYF

J gene: TRBJ2-2
CDR3 length: 17
D gene: -
V gene: TRBV5-6
clone size: many
CDR3 DNA: TGTGCCAGCAGCTTGGAGGTTAGCGCCATCAACACCGGGGAGCTGTTTTTT
CDR3 protein: CASSLEVSAINTGELFF

J gene: TRBJ1-6
CDR3 length: 14
D gene: -
V gene: TRBV30
clone size: many
CDR3 DNA: TGTGCCTGGAGTGTGGGCTCCTATAATTCACCCCTCCACTTT
CDR3 protein: CAWSVGSYNSPLHF

J gene: TRBJ2-1
CDR3 length: 14
D gene: -
V gene: TRBV7-9
clone size: many
CDR3 DNA: TGTGCCAGCAGCTTAGACTCGCGCTACGATGAGCAGTTCTTC
CDR3 protein: CASSLDSRYDEQFF

J gene: TRBJ1-1
CDR3 length: 13
D gene: -
V gene: TRBV18
clone size: once
CDR3 DNA: TGTGCCAGCTCACCAGCGCTTGGTACTGAAGCTTTCTTT
CDR3 protein: CASSPALGTEAFF

J gene: TRBJ1-3
CDR3 length: 13
D gene: -
V gene: TRBV5-1
clone size: few
CDR3 DNA: TGCGCCAGCAGCCCCGCAGGTCGAGACACCATATATTTT
CDR3 protein: CASSPAGRDTIYF

J gene: TRBJ1-2
CDR3 length: 20
D gene: -
V gene: TRBV11-1
clone size: few
CDR3 DNA: TGTGCCAGCAGCTCCACTGGGCCAGGGCAAGTAGGGAAGTACTTACATGGCTACACCTTC
CDR3 protein: CASSSTGPGQVGKYLHGYTF

J gene: TRBJ1-3
CDR3 length: 16
D gene: TRBD1
V gene: TRBV12-5
clone size: many
CDR3 DNA: TGTGCTAGTGGCGCCCGACAGGGGAGCTCTGGAAACACCATATATTTT
CDR3 protein: CASGARQGSSGNTIYF

J gene: TRBJ2-7
CDR3 length: 17
D gene: TRBD2
V gene: TRBV3-1
clone size: many
CDR3 DNA: TGTGCCAGCAGCCAAGATAAACTGGCGGGAGGGCCTCACGAGCAGTACTTC
CDR3 protein: CASSQDKLAGGPHEQYF

J gene: TRBJ2-3
CDR3 length: 15
D gene: -
V gene: TRBV3-1
clone size: many
CDR3 DNA: TGTGCCAGCAGCCCCTGGACTTCGGGCACAGATACGCAGTATTTT
CDR3 protein: CASSPWTSGTDTQYF

J gene: TRBJ2-1
CDR3 length: 14
D gene: -
V gene: TRBV29-1
clone size: -
CDR3 DNA: TGCAGCGTTGCTGGCGGGAAGGTATACAATGAGCAGTTCTTC
CDR3 protein: CSVAGGKVYNEQFF

J gene: TRBJ2-7
CDR3 length: 11
D gene: -
V gene: TRBV12-3/TRBV12-4
clone size: many
CDR3 DNA: TGTGCCAGCAGTTCGACAGACGAGCAGTACTTC
CDR3 protein: CASSSTDEQYF

J gene: TRBJ2-1
CDR3 length: 16
D gene: TRBD2
V gene: TRBV6-5
clone size: many
CDR3 DNA: TGTGCCAGCAGTTATGGCGGGGGGGCAGCCTACAATGAGCAGTTCTTC
CDR3 protein: CASSYGGGAAYNEQFF

J gene: TRBJ1-2
CDR3 length: 14
D gene: -
V gene: TRBV29-1
clone size: -
CDR3 DNA: TGCAGCGTTGGACGAGGACAGCTCGGCTATGGCTACACCTTC
CDR3 protein: CSVGRGQLGYGYTF

J gene: TRBJ2-7
CDR3 length: 15
D gene: -
V gene: TRBV9
clone size: few
CDR3 DNA: TGTGCCAGCAGCGTAGAGGGGGACCGAACCTACGAGCAGTACTTC
CDR3 protein: CASSVEGDRTYEQYF

J gene: TRBJ1-1
CDR3 length: 17
D gene: -
V gene: TRBV6-1
clone size: -
CDR3 DNA: TGTGCCAGCAGTGAAGGTCTTATGGGGCGGATGAACACTGAAGCTTTCTTT
CDR3 protein: CASSEGLMGRMNTEAFF

J gene: TRBJ1-6
CDR3 length: 17
D gene: TRBD1
V gene: TRBV6-1
clone size: -
CDR3 DNA: TGTGCCAGCACCGGGACAGCCTCAGCGTTGGGTAATTCACCCCTCCACTTT
CDR3 protein: CASTGTASALGNSPLHF

J gene: TRBJ2-1
CDR3 length: 16
D gene: TRBD2
V gene: TRBV27
clone size: many
CDR3 DNA: TGTGCCAGCAGCCCAGGCGGGACTAGGAGGCCCAATGAGCAGTTCTTC
CDR3 protein: CASSPGGTRRPNEQFF

J gene: TRBJ2-6
CDR3 length: 20
D gene: -
V gene: TRBV15
clone size: many
CDR3 DNA: TGTGCCACCAGCAGATATGTTTTGGCAGGGGAAATGCTTGGGGCCAACGTCCTGACTTTC
CDR3 protein: CATSRYVLAGEMLGANVLTF

J gene: TRBJ2-5
CDR3 length: 14
D gene: -
V gene: TRBV6-1
clone size: many
CDR3 DNA: TGTGCCAGCAGTGAACGGCCAGTCCAAGAGACCCAGTACTTC
CDR3 protein: CASSERPVQETQYF

J gene: TRBJ2-3
CDR3 length: 12
D gene: -
V gene: TRBV20-1
clone size: many
CDR3 DNA: TGCAGTGCTCCACTGCGATCTTATACGCAGTATTTT
CDR3 protein: CSAPLRSYTQYF

J gene: TRBJ2-2
CDR3 length: 12
D gene: -
V gene: TRBV24-1
clone size: few
CDR3 DNA: TGTGCCACCAGTGCAAGGTACGGGGAGCTGTTTTTT
CDR3 protein: CATSARYGELFF

J gene: TRBJ2-1
CDR3 length: 16
D gene: TRBD2
V gene: TRBV5-1
clone size: many
CDR3 DNA: TGCGCCAGCACCCAGGAGGTCGGGGGGACCTACAATGAGCAGTTCTTC
CDR3 protein: CASTQEVGGTYNEQFF

J gene: TRBJ2-2
CDR3 length: 16
D gene: -
V gene: TRBV4-1
clone size: many
CDR3 DNA: TGCGCCAGCAGCCACGAGGAGGGGCGGAACACCGGGGAGCTGTTTTTT
CDR3 protein: CASSHEEGRNTGELFF

J gene: TRBJ2-5
CDR3 length: 16
D gene: -
V gene: TRBV2
clone size: many
CDR3 DNA: TGTGCCAGCATCTCACCCTCGGGGCCTATACAAGAGACCCAGTACTTC
CDR3 protein: CASISPSGPIQETQYF

J gene: TRBJ2-7
CDR3 length: 15
D gene: TRBD2
V gene: TRBV20-1
clone size: many
CDR3 DNA: TGCAGTGCTAGAGGGGGGGGACTAGCGGGAACCGAGCAGTACTTC
CDR3 protein: CSARGGGLAGTEQYF

J gene: TRBJ1-5
CDR3 length: 18
D gene: -
V gene: TRBV12-3/TRBV12-4
clone size: many
CDR3 DNA: TGTGCCAGCAGTTTGAAAGGAGTAAACCTGTATAGCAATCAGCCCCAGCATTTT
CDR3 protein: CASSLKGVNLYSNQPQHF

J gene: TRBJ2-2
CDR3 length: 14
D gene: TRBD2
V gene: TRBV5-6
clone size: -
CDR3 DNA: TGTGCCAGCAGCTTCGGACTAGCCGTCGGGGAGCTGTTTTTT
CDR3 protein: CASSFGLAVGELFF

J gene: TRBJ2-7
CDR3 length: 15
D gene: -
V gene: TRBV3-1
clone size: many
CDR3 DNA: TGTGCCAGCAGCCAAGTGACCGTTGCTATAGCCGAGCAGTACTTC
CDR3 protein: CASSQVTVAIAEQYF

J gene: TRBJ2-1
CDR3 length: 13
D gene: -
V gene: TRBV12-3/TRBV12-4
clone size: -
CDR3 DNA: TGTGCCAGCACCCTCGGCGTCTACAATGAGCAGTTCTTC
CDR3 protein: CASTLGVYNEQFF

J gene: TRBJ2-3
CDR3 length: 14
D gene: TRBD2
V gene: TRBV5-1
clone size: -
CDR3 DNA: TGCGCCAACTCCTTAGCGGGAGGCACAGATACGCAGTATTTT
CDR3 protein: CANSLAGGTDTQYF

J gene: TRBJ2-7
CDR3 length: 13
D gene: TRBD1
V gene: TRBV3-1
clone size: many
CDR3 DNA: TGTGCCAGCAGCCAAGAAATAGGGGACAGGTGGTACTTC
CDR3 protein: CASSQEIGDRWYF

J gene: TRBJ2-1
CDR3 length: 15
D gene: TRBD2
V gene: TRBV30
clone size: few
CDR3 DNA: TGTGCCTGGAAAGACGACGGGGGGGCCTACAATGAGCAGTTCTTC
CDR3 protein: CAWKDDGGAYNEQFF

J gene: TRBJ2-5
CDR3 length: 14
D gene: TRBD2
V gene: TRBV7-2
clone size: many
CDR3 DNA: TGTGCCAGCAGCCCCCGGACTAGTCTGGGGACCCAGTACTTC
CDR3 protein: CASSPRTSLGTQYF

J gene: TRBJ1-2
CDR3 length: 14
D gene: -
V gene: TRBV21-1
clone size: many
CDR3 DNA: TGTGCCAGCAGCAAAGCCGGGACAAACTATGGCTACACCTTC
CDR3 protein: CASSKAGTNYGYTF

J gene: TRBJ1-2
CDR3 length: 17
D gene: TRBD1
V gene: TRBV4-1
clone size: many
CDR3 DNA: TGCGCCAGCAGCCGGGGGACAGGGACTTACTCAGGGGATGGCTACACCTTC
CDR3 protein: CASSRGTGTYSGDGYTF

J gene: TRBJ1-2
CDR3 length: 15
D gene: -
V gene: TRBV12-3/TRBV12-4
clone size: many
CDR3 DNA: TGTGCCAGCAGTTTAGCGGAGACCGGATACTATGGCTACACCTTC
CDR3 protein: CASSLAETGYYGYTF

J gene: TRBJ2-5
CDR3 length: 17
D gene: TRBD2
V gene: TRBV7-2
clone size: -
CDR3 DNA: TGTGCCAGCAGTTCCGGGACTAGTAGGGGGACCGGGGAGACCCAGTACTTC
CDR3 protein: CASSSGTSRGTGETQYF

J gene: TRBJ1-5
CDR3 length: 15
D gene: -
V gene: TRBV6-2/TRBV6-3
clone size: many
CDR3 DNA: TGTGCCAGCAGTTGGAGTCAGGGCCCCAATCAGCCCCAGCATTTT
CDR3 protein: CASSWSQGPNQPQHF

J gene: TRBJ1-6
CDR3 length: 17
D gene: -
V gene: TRBV20-1
clone size: many
CDR3 DNA: TGCAGTGCTAGAGCCTCGGACACCGCCAGGTATAATTCACCCCTCCACTTT
CDR3 protein: CSARASDTARYNSPLHF